This entry lists 17 T cell receptor beta chains sequenced from one sample in a study of T cell responses to AZD1222 COVID-19 vaccine. Here immunoSEQ multiplex PCR was the method, and the copy in TCRdb shows in-frame clones only, minus some. Counted here are tens of thousands of clones, more than 75% occurring once; the ten biggest clones make up 12%. Source: peripheral blood, taken 28 days after the second AZD1222 dose. All receptors come from an adult who received the AZD1222 COVID-19 vaccine.

This clone was counted once. The chain links TRBV5-4 to TRBJ1-4, with TRBD1 identical over 7 bases. Germline CDR1 reads SGHNT; CDR2 reads YYREEE (reference sequence). The CDR3 has 15 residues. Trimming removed 4 bases from V and 2 bases from J; junction bases left unmatched: 5. CDR3 residues: CASSPYRGTNEKLFF. CDR3 nucleotides: TGTGCCAGCAGCCCGTACAGGGGCACTAATGAAAAACTGTTTTTT.

The chain recombines TRBV4-3 with TRBJ1-6, with unresolved D. Trimming cost V 0 bases and J 10 bases, with 7 bases left between them. The germline V gene has CDR1 LGHNA and CDR2 YSLEER. The CDR3 contains 13 residues. For the CDR3, the DNA is TGCGCCAGCAGCCAAGATCCGGGATCACCCCTCCACTTT. Its translation is CASSQDPGSPLHF.

The chain is built from TRBV18 and TRBJ1-3, with D maybe TRBD1 (5 bases). V gave up 5 bases and J gave up 0 bases, with 11 bases separating them. This CDR3 has 15 residues. The germline gives CDR1 KGHSH, CDR2 LQKENI. CDR3 residues: CASSATVSSGNTIYF. The CDR3 region has the DNA TGTGCCAGCTCAGCGACAGTGAGCTCTGGAAACACCATATATTTT.

The chain is built from TRBV28 and TRBJ2-1, with D hard to call. With 8 bases removed from V and 12 bases from J, the gap between germline ends came to 11 bases. The CDR3 consists of 10 residues. In germline, CDR1 is MDHEN, CDR2 SYDVKM. This chain's CDR3 is CASARVGQFF. DNA for the CDR3: TGTGCCAGCGCCCGGGTTGGGCAGTTCTTC.

V and J are TRBV6-5 and TRBJ2-1, with D uncertain. Trimming took off 4 bases at V and 5 bases at J, with 9 bases between the two ends. The CDR3 is made up of 13 amino acids. Germline V gene sequence: CDR1 MNHEY, CDR2 SVGAGI. The CDR3, as DNA: TGTGCCAGCAGTTTTTTGGGTGACAATGAGCAGTTCTTC. Translating gives CASSFLGDNEQFF.

This clone has a handful of counts. The chain uses TRBV7-9 and TRBJ1-2; D uncertain. CDR1 and CDR2 (germline): SEHNR, FQNEAQ (reference sequence). The CDR3 extends over 17 amino acids. Trimming took 5 bases from V and 0 from J, leaving 19 bases between them. The CDR3 protein is CASSQAVGPLANYGYTF. The CDR3 DNA follows: TGTGCCAGCAGCCAGGCGGTGGGTCCTCTAGCTAACTATGGCTACACCTTC.

V gene TRBV11-3 combines with J gene TRBJ2-1, with D perhaps TRBD1 or TRBD2 (5 bases each). The CDR3 length is 13 residues. In germline, CDR1 is SGHNT, CDR2 YENEEA. V was pared by 8 bases and J by 10 bases, with 18 bases between. CDR3 coding DNA: TGTGCCAGCGGGGACCCCAGCGCTTTCGAGCAGTTCTTC. Translated, it gives CASGDPSAFEQFF.

The genes are TRBV19 and TRBJ2-3, with D unresolved. V lost 5 bases and J 2 bases, leaving 8 bases between the germline ends. Germline CDR1 LNHDA, CDR2 SQIVND (reference sequence). The length of the CDR3 is 13 residues. CDR3: CASSLFTTDTQYF. In DNA, the CDR3 is TGTGCCAGTAGTCTGTTCACCACAGATACGCAGTATTTT.

V and J are TRBV11-2 and TRBJ2-1; a possible D gene is TRBD2 (6 bases). The V gene's germline CDR1 is SGHAT and CDR2 FQNNGV. V lost 2 bases and J lost 4, with 9 bases in between. The CDR3 consists of 14 residues. The CDR3 spells CASSLYSGYNEQFF. The CDR3, as DNA: TGTGCCAGCAGCTTATATAGCGGATACAATGAGCAGTTCTTC.

The chain is built from TRBV2 and TRBJ2-2; 7 bases map to TRBD1. The junction had 4 bases not matched to a gene; V was cut back by 6 bases and J by 0 bases. Germline values: CDR1 SNHLY, CDR2 FYNNEI. The length of the CDR3 is 15 residues. CDR3 region: CASRDRRTNTGELFF. CDR3 nucleotide sequence: TGTGCCAGCAGGGACAGGCGCACGAACACCGGGGAGCTGTTTTTT.

The V call is TRBV9, the J call TRBJ1-6; a weak D match, TRBD1 (5 bases). This CDR3 has 17 amino acids. V shed 0 bases and J shed 4 bases, with 14 bases lying between them. In germline, CDR1 is SGDLS, CDR2 YYNGEE. The chain's CDR3 is CASSVAGGIPYNSPLHF. DNA for the CDR3: TGTGCCAGCAGCGTAGCCGGGGGAATCCCTTATAATTCACCCCTCCACTTT.

The chain uses TRBV10-3 and TRBJ2-7, with D possibly called TRBD1 or TRBD2 (5 bases each). V was clipped by 11 bases and J by 6 bases, with 17 bases between them. The CDR3 sequence is 12 residues long. Per germline, CDR1 ENHRY and CDR2 SYGVKD. CDR3 bases: TGTGCCCCCCCTGGGGGACCGGGCGAGCAGTACTTC. It encodes CAPPGGPGEQYF.

This clone is a singleton in its sample. V and J are TRBV5-6 and TRBJ2-2; D remains unclear. The CDR3 has 14 amino acids. The V gene lost 2 bases and the J gene lost 1 base, with 6 bases spanning the gap. Germline V gives CDR1 SGHDT, CDR2 YYEEEE. CDR3 sequence: CASSFSVNTGELFF. In DNA, the CDR3 is TGTGCCAGCAGCTTTTCAGTGAACACCGGGGAGCTGTTTTTT.

The chain joins TRBV29-1 to TRBJ2-7; possible D gene TRBD1, 6 bases. The CDR3 loop spans 13 amino acids. Trimming stripped 7 bases from V and 5 bases from J, with 18 bases between. Germline V gives CDR1 SQVTM, CDR2 ANQGSEA. The CDR3 is CSALLQGTHEQYF. CDR3 sequence (DNA): TGCAGCGCCCTGCTACAGGGTACACACGAGCAGTACTTC.

The gene calls are TRBV15 and TRBJ2-7, with D possibly TRBD1 on 5 matching bases. The CDR3 has 13 amino acids. V shed 4 bases and J shed 3 bases, with 10 bases lying between them. Germline V gene sequence: CDR1 LNHNV, CDR2 YYDKDF (reference sequence). The CDR3 region is CATSKGLDYEQYF. In DNA form, the CDR3 reads TGTGCCACCAGCAAGGGGTTGGACTACGAGCAGTACTTC.

This clone has a handful of counts. This chain uses TRBV5-3 with TRBJ1-1; D not certain. TRBV5-3 is classed as an ORF, of uncertain function. Trimming pared 3 bases from V and 5 bases from J, leaving 14 bases between. This CDR3 contains 14 residues. The CDR3 here is CARSSPARGTEAFF. The CDR3 nucleotides read TGTGCCAGAAGCTCTCCAGCCCGAGGGACTGAAGCTTTCTTT.

The chain has TRBV7-9 and TRBJ1-2; perhaps TRBD1 as D (6 bases). Germline CDR1 is SEHNR and CDR2 is FQNEAQ (reference sequence). V was trimmed by 0 bases and J by 8 bases, leaving 16 bases between them. The CDR3 runs 15 residues. The CDR3 sequence: CASSLAPGGQGGYTF. For the CDR3, the DNA is TGTGCCAGCAGCTTAGCACCGGGAGGGCAGGGGGGCTACACCTTC.